What follows is one T cell receptor (beta chain) and its context. The data originate from a study of beta chain features in type 1 diabetes. Expressed TCRB transcripts were sequenced after all isolated RNA was converted to cDNA. Around 3.7 million reads was the average for naive, central memory and regulatory T cell samples. Data came from immunoSEQ multiplex PCR; TCRdb stores just in-frame clones and leaves some out. The table shows around 500,000 clones, with about 32% occurring only once. Germline CDR1 is SQVTM and CDR2 is ANQGSEA. This CDR3 has 11 residues. The V gene lost 5 bases and the J gene lost 2 bases, with 7 bases spanning the gap.

This chain connects TRBV29-1 to TRBJ2-7; D gene unclear. The sample consisted of naive CD4+ T cells from blood. This TCR came from a man younger than 35 in good health. CDR3 nucleotides: TGCAGCGTTCGGGTCGCCTACGAGCAGTACTTC. Protein product: CSVRVAYEQYF.